The 7 T cell receptor beta chains below were found in one sample sequenced in a study of response to subunit inactivated influenza vaccine (dated by TCRdb to the late 2010s). The library relied on RT-PCR. Sequenced on an Illumina HiSeq 2500. TCRdb itself trimmed the public reads at Q25 with fastp, ran MiXCR and retained productive beta chains. When rows share a CDR3 protein, they turn into one entry using the most common DNA and genes. The sample includes 650,000 to 800,000 distinct CDR3 sequences, with approximately 15% observed a single time. Clones ranked in the top ten supply roughly 6.4% of the sample. The input for sequencing was PBMCs from blood, taken 14 to 15 days before vaccination. The origin of the receptors is a man aged 50 to 59 who received an inactivated influenza vaccine. Donor details come from another sample of the same person, matched by shared clones.

The chain employs TRBV6-2 or TRBV6-3 and TRBJ2-5, with D perhaps TRBD2 (5 bases). Trimming took off 6 bases at V and 2 bases at J, with 19 bases between the two ends. CDR3 size: 16 residues. Germline loops: CDR1 MNHEY, CDR2 SVGEGT. The CDR3 coding sequence is TGTGCCAGCAGCCCCCGAGGGAAGAACGAACAAGAGACCCAGTACTTC. Its protein product is CASSPRGKNEQETQYF.

The chain employs TRBV7-2 and TRBJ2-7, with 11 bases identical to TRBD2. The V and J ends lost 5 bases and 2 bases, in that order; junction bases with no gene match: 5. The V gene's germline CDR1 is SGHTA and CDR2 FQGNSA. The CDR3 runs 15 residues. CDR3 nucleotides: TGTGCCAGCAGCCCGGTAGCGGGGGGGCCCTACGAGCAGTACTTC. Its protein product is CASSPVAGGPYEQYF.

This clonotype was seen only a few times. This rearrangement joins TRBV15 to TRBJ1-4; no definite D call. Germline assignment: CDR1 LNHNV and CDR2 YYDKDF (reference sequence). V lost 0 bases and J lost 10, with 3 bases in between. The length of the CDR3 is 11 residues. CDR3 loop: CATSREGKLFF. DNA for the CDR3: TGTGCCACCAGCAGAGAGGGAAAACTGTTTTTT.

This chain joins TRBV5-1 and TRBJ1-4; no clear D. Germline CDR1 is SGHRS and CDR2 is YFSETQ. Trimming left V 4 bases short and J 3 bases short, with 13 bases between. The CDR3 runs 15 residues. The CDR3 DNA is TGCGCCAGCAGCAGAGGTGCGATTTCTAATGAAAAACTGTTTTTT. This codes for CASSRGAISNEKLFF. Supplemented by reference TRBV5-1 and TRBJ1-4, the full variable domain reads KAGVTQTPRYLIKTRGQQVTLSCSPISGHRSVSWYQQTPGQGLQFLFEYFSETQRNKGNFPGRFSGRQFSNSRSEMNVSTLELGDSALYLCASSRGAISNEKLFFGSGTQLSVL.

In its sample, this clonotype was seen a few times. The chain couples TRBV9 to TRBJ2-1; TRBD2 aligns across 9 bases. This CDR3 has 16 residues. Germline V gives CDR1 SGDLS, CDR2 YYNGEE. V gave up 3 bases and J gave up 2 bases; unmatched junction bases: 6. The DNA for the CDR3 is TGTGCCAGCAGCGCGGGAGCGGGAGGCACCTACAATGAGCAGTTCTTC. Residues: CASSAGAGGTYNEQFF.

V and J are TRBV10-3 and TRBJ2-7; a possible D gene is TRBD1 (6 bases). CDR1 is ENHRY and CDR2 is SYGVKD in the germline V gene. This CDR3 contains 14 residues. With 0 bases removed from V and 10 bases from J, the gap between germline ends came to 16 bases. The DNA of the CDR3 is TGTGCCATCAGTGAGTCTCAGGACAGTTCCGTTCAGTACTTC. Residues: CAISESQDSSVQYF.

This clonotype was counted many times. The rearrangement links TRBV27 to TRBJ1-1, with D possibly TRBD1 on 5 matching bases. The ends were cut back, 2 bases at V and 4 bases at J, with 11 bases in the middle. The germline CDR1 and CDR2 sequences are MNHEY and SMNVEV (reference sequence). This CDR3 comprises 14 residues. This chain's CDR3 is CASSLGARGTEAFF. The DNA for the CDR3 is TGTGCCAGCAGTTTAGGGGCCCGGGGCACTGAAGCTTTCTTT.